The 22 T cell receptor beta chains below all came from one sample that was sequenced in a study of PD-L1 blockade in urothelial cancer. Time point meaning: peripheral blood 6 weeks after treatment start. TCRdb keeps only in-frame clones here, not all; method: immunoSEQ multiplex PCR. Here the sample spans roughly 28,000 clones, 84% being singletons. Sequencing was performed on PBMCs, taken around atezolizumab (anti-PD-L1) treatment. These receptors all stem from a man aged 70 or older with urothelial cancer.

This clone turned up a few times. The chain recombines TRBV4-1 with TRBJ2-3, with unresolved D. The germline V and J ends were trimmed by 1 base and 2 bases, with 16 bases remaining between them. The CDR3 sequence is 17 residues long. CDR1 and CDR2 (germline): MGHRA, YSYEKL. DNA of the CDR3: TGCGCCAGCAGCCAAGGCGGCCCCCTGTCCATCACAGATACGCAGTATTTT. Protein product: CASSQGGPLSITDTQYF.

The V and J genes are TRBV5-4 and TRBJ1-6, with TRBD1 matching 10 bases. Per the germline V gene, CDR1 is SGHNT and CDR2 is YYREEE (reference sequence). The CDR3 is 15 amino acids. V was clipped by 3 bases and J by 7 bases; unmatched bases: 4. CDR3 bases: TGTGCCAGCAGCTCAAAGGACAGGGGGAATTCACCCCTCCACTTT. Protein: CASSSKDRGNSPLHF.

This sequence joins TRBV19 and TRBJ2-7; TRBD1 aligns across 9 bases. V gave up 3 bases and J gave up 5 bases; unmatched junction bases: 8. The CDR3 consists of 15 residues. Looked up from germline, CDR1 is LNHDA and CDR2 is SQIVND (reference sequence). The CDR3 here is CASSISGTGFHEQYF. For the CDR3, the DNA is TGTGCCAGTAGTATCTCCGGGACAGGGTTTCACGAGCAGTACTTC.

The CDR3 bases are TGTGCCAGTACAGGGGGTCAGTATGGCTACACCTTC. Its translation: CASTGGQYGYTF. This chain uses TRBV19 with TRBJ1-2; 7 bases align to TRBD1. CDR3 length equals 12 residues. Losses at the gene ends were 7 bases for V and 5 bases for J; bases not matched to a gene: 4. Germline assignment: CDR1 LNHDA and CDR2 SQIVND (reference sequence). The full variable domain, rest sourced from reference TRBV19 and TRBJ1-2, is DGGITQSPKYLFRKEGQNVTLSCEQNLNHDAMYWYRQDPGQGLRLIYYSQIVNDFQKGDIAEGYSVSREKKESFPLTVTSAQKNPTAFYLCASTGGQYGYTFGSGTRLTVV.

The rearrangement links TRBV30 to TRBJ1-2; no firm D call. Germline values: CDR1 GTSNPN, CDR2 SVGIG (reference sequence). The ends were cut back, 4 bases at V and 4 bases at J, with 13 bases in the middle. The CDR3 is 13 amino acids. This chain's CDR3 is CAWNEGSIYGYTF. The CDR3 nucleotides read TGTGCCTGGAATGAGGGTTCTATCTATGGCTACACCTTC.

The chain carries TRBV28 and TRBJ1-2; 10 nucleotides match TRBD1. The germline gives CDR1 MDHEN, CDR2 SYDVKM. Trimming took 6 bases from V and 4 from J; bases not matched to a gene: 11. There are 16 residues in the CDR3. Here the CDR3 DNA reads TGTGCCAGCAGCGAGGACAGGGGGAGATCTGTCTATGGCTACACCTTC. Encoded protein: CASSEDRGRSVYGYTF.

The chain combines TRBV14 with TRBJ1-3; tentatively, D is TRBD1 (5 bases). CDR3 length: 16 amino acids. V was clipped by 4 bases and J by 0 bases, with 13 bases between them. The V gene's germline CDR1 is SGHDN and CDR2 FVKESK. CDR3 sequence reads: CASSRVGLRSGNTIYF. The CDR3 coding sequence is TGTGCCAGCAGCCGGGTGGGACTACGCTCTGGAAACACCATATATTTT.

J is TRBJ2-2 and V is TRBV5-6, with D uncertain. The CDR3 is 14 residues long. Trimming shortened V by 3 bases and J by 5 bases, and 11 bases separated the two germline ends. Germline loops: CDR1 SGHDT, CDR2 YYEEEE. The CDR3 protein is CASSYRGRTGELFF. CDR3 DNA: TGTGCCAGCAGCTATAGAGGCCGGACCGGGGAGCTGTTTTTT.

V is TRBV1 and J is TRBJ1-3; the table names TRBD1, a call not compared with the DNA. TRBV1 is classified as a pseudogene. The CDR3 runs to 15 residues. The CDR3 region has the DNA TGCACCAGCAGCCAAGACCCCCCAGCTGGAAACACCATATATTTT. Amino acid sequence: CTSSQDPPAGNTIYF.

This chain uses TRBV19 with TRBJ2-3; TRBD2 is a possible D gene (6 bases). CDR1 is LNHDA, CDR2 SQIVND, per germline (reference sequence). The germline V and J ends were trimmed by 6 bases and 2 bases, with 15 bases remaining between them. This CDR3 is 15 amino acids long. The DNA of the CDR3 is TGTGCCAGTAGCCATAGCGGTTCTCTCACAGATACGCAGTATTTT. It encodes CASSHSGSLTDTQYF.

V is TRBV28 and J is TRBJ2-7; no clear D gene. The CDR3 has 13 amino acids. CDR1 and CDR2 from the germline V gene are MDHEN and SYDVKM. Trimming cost V 4 bases and J 4 bases, with 11 bases left between them. CDR3 coding DNA: TGTGCCAGCAGTTCAGTGCATGCATACGAGCAGTACTTC. Encoded protein: CASSSVHAYEQYF. Together with reference TRBV28 and TRBJ2-7, the CDR3 gives the full variable domain: DVKVTQSSRYLVKRTGEKVFLECVQDMDHENMFWYRQDPGLGLRLIYFSYDVKMKEKGDIPEGYSVSREKKERFSLILESASTNQTSMYLCASSSVHAYEQYFGPGTRLTVT.

The chain recombines TRBV18 with TRBJ1-4; no reliable D call. The CDR3 sequence is 13 residues long. Trimming stripped 3 bases from V and 8 bases from J, with 10 bases between. Looked up from germline, CDR1 is KGHSH and CDR2 is LQKENI. CDR3 sequence: CASSPPGREKLFF. The CDR3, as DNA: TGTGCCAGCTCACCGCCAGGAAGGGAAAAACTGTTTTTT.

The sample holds a few counts of this clone. V gene TRBV19 combines with J gene TRBJ1-4; 9 nucleotides match TRBD1. Trimming took 8 bases from V and 7 from J; bases not matched to a gene: 11. CDR1 is LNHDA, CDR2 SQIVND, per germline (reference sequence). CDR3 length: 15 residues. The CDR3 is CASGTGTGRGEKLFF. The CDR3 DNA reads TGTGCCAGTGGGACAGGGACAGGCAGGGGTGAAAAACTGTTTTTT.

The rearrangement uses TRBV5-5 and TRBJ2-3; 16 bases line up with TRBD2. The CDR3 spans 18 residues. Germline V gene data show CDR1 as SGHKS and CDR2 as YYEKEE (reference sequence). Trimming cost V 4 bases and J 0 bases; bases outside gene matches: 5. CDR3 sequence (DNA): TGTGCCAGCAGCCCTGGGACTAGCGGGGGGGGTAGCACAGATACGCAGTATTTT. Translating gives CASSPGTSGGGSTDTQYF.

The V call is TRBV7-2, the J call TRBJ1-5; D is undetermined. The CDR3 consists of 13 residues. V was clipped by 5 bases and J by 1 base, with 6 bases between them. Germline V lookup: CDR1 SGHTA, CDR2 FQGNSA. CDR3 region: CASSPSSNQPQHF. CDR3 nucleotide sequence: TGTGCCAGCAGCCCGTCGAGCAATCAGCCCCAGCATTTT.

The chain carries TRBV25-1 and TRBJ2-5; 10 nucleotides align to TRBD2. The CDR3 runs 15 residues. The ends lost 8 bases at V and 4 bases at J; junction bases unmatched: 10. Germline V gene data show CDR1 as MGHDK and CDR2 as SYGVNS. In DNA form, the CDR3 reads TGTGCCAGCTCGCCCCGACTAGCGGGTGGAGAGACCCAGTACTTC. Translating it yields CASSPRLAGGETQYF.

V and J are TRBV5-1 and TRBJ2-5; TRBD1 matches at 8 bases. The CDR3 spans 16 residues. Losses at the gene ends were 1 base for V and 7 bases for J; bases not matched to a gene: 12. Germline CDR1 is SGHRS and CDR2 is YFSETQ. The CDR3 protein is CASSLKGTGEPVTQYF. CDR3 DNA sequence: TGCGCCAGCAGCTTGAAGGGGACAGGTGAACCAGTGACCCAGTACTTC.

The chain has TRBV29-1 and TRBJ1-2, with D tentatively TRBD1 (6 bases). This CDR3 spans 12 amino acids. Germline-derived CDR1 and CDR2 are SQVTM and ANQGSEA. The V end lost 2 bases, the J end lost 2 bases, and 6 bases lay between the germline ends. CDR3 DNA: TGCAGCGTTGAACAGGGGAACTATGGCTACACCTTC. It encodes CSVEQGNYGYTF.

V and J are TRBV6-1 and TRBJ1-1; 7 bases align to TRBD1. The CDR3 covers 13 residues. Looked up from germline, CDR1 is MNHNS and CDR2 is SASEGT. V gave up 10 bases and J gave up 0 bases; unmatched junction bases: 5. CDR3: CATRTGLNTEAFF. The CDR3 DNA follows: TGTGCCACCAGGACAGGTCTGAACACTGAAGCTTTCTTT.

This clone has more than one count but fewer than ten. The CDR3: CASSSGRRADTQYF. In nucleotides, the CDR3 is TGTGCCAGCAGCTCCGGCCGGCGGGCAGATACGCAGTATTTT. V is TRBV11-2 and J is TRBJ2-3; a weak D match, TRBD2 (5 bases). Trimming removed 4 bases at V and 4 bases at J, with 12 bases between. The CDR3 loop spans 14 amino acids. CDR1 is SGHAT, CDR2 FQNNGV, per germline.

This clone was recorded only once. The chain carries TRBV5-1 and TRBJ2-1; TRBD1 might be the D (5 bases). This CDR3 is 13 amino acids long. Germline CDR1 is SGHRS and CDR2 is YFSETQ. The V end was cut by 4 bases, the J end by 5 bases, with 10 bases between. For the CDR3, the DNA is TGCGCCAGCAGCCCGCGACAGAACAATGAGCAGTTCTTC. It codes for CASSPRQNNEQFF.

The chain employs TRBV5-6 and TRBJ2-1, with TRBD2 identical over 13 bases. Germline V lookup: CDR1 SGHDT, CDR2 YYEEEE. J was trimmed by 8 bases and V by 0 bases; bases with no gene match: 2. The CDR3 is made up of 15 amino acids. The CDR3 is CASSLELAGGDEQFF. As DNA, the CDR3 is TGTGCCAGCAGCTTGGAACTAGCGGGAGGGGATGAGCAGTTCTTC.